Listed here are 16 T cell receptor beta chains from one sample, sequenced in a study of blood T cells in healthy people across ages. PCR was performed a second time for roughly 7 to 12 cycles using a sample-barcoded 5' primer and a J-beta primer mix. TCRdb used MiXCR to reprocess the 5' RACE reads, holding one entry per CDR3 protein. The sample holds around 990,000 distinct CDR3 sequences, around two fifths seen once. Sequenced sample: blood. The receptors come from a man between 18 and 29 years old in good health.

This clonotype was observed many times. The chain employs TRBV7-2 and TRBJ1-1; possibly TRBD1 for D (6 bases). The germline V gene has CDR1 SGHTA and CDR2 FQGNSA. Trimming removed 5 bases from V and 7 bases from J, with 8 bases in between. The CDR3 covers 11 residues. The CDR3 nucleotides read TGTGCCAGCAGCCCAGGGGTTGAAGCTTTCTTT. Translated: CASSPGVEAFF.

This clonotype was counted ten times or more. This rearrangement joins TRBV27 to TRBJ2-1; 10 bases map to TRBD2. Germline CDR1 reads MNHEY; CDR2 reads SMNVEV (reference sequence). After removal of 8 bases from V and 5 bases from J, the junction contained 6 bases not matched to a gene. This CDR3 region has 14 residues. CDR3 coding DNA: TGTGCCAGCCACACTAGCGGGGCTAACAATGAGCAGTTCTTC. It encodes CASHTSGANNEQFF.

The CDR3 nucleotides are TGTGCCAGCAGACCAAACGGAAGCAATCAGCCCCAGCATTTT. It yields the protein CASRPNGSNQPQHF. The rearrangement links TRBV6-2 or TRBV6-3 to TRBJ1-5; D not resolved. Between the trimmed V and J ends, which lost 6 bases and 1 base, there was a span of 10 bases. CDR1 is MNHEY, CDR2 SVGEGT, per germline. The CDR3 has 14 amino acids.

This clonotype was seen more than once but under ten times. V gene TRBV6-5 combines with J gene TRBJ2-7; D not certain. The V end lost 1 base, the J end lost 3 bases, and 7 bases lay between the germline ends. CDR1 MNHEY and CDR2 SVGAGI come from the germline V gene. The CDR3 contains 13 residues. In nucleotides, the CDR3 is TGTGCCAGCAGTTACTACTTAAACTACGAGCAGTACTTC. Translation: CASSYYLNYEQYF.

The chain recombines TRBV29-1 with TRBJ2-3; D is possibly TRBD1 or TRBD2 (5 bases each). Trimming pared 0 bases from V and 2 bases from J, leaving 9 bases between. The CDR3 runs 14 residues. Germline CDR1 SQVTM, CDR2 ANQGSEA. DNA of the CDR3: TGCAGCGTTGAAGATCGGGGACCCACAGATACGCAGTATTTT. This gives the protein CSVEDRGPTDTQYF.

This clonotype was picked up many times. J is TRBJ2-3 and V is TRBV7-2, with 7 bases fitting TRBD2. Trimming removed 1 base from V and 0 bases from J; junction bases left unmatched: 10. Germline values: CDR1 SGHTA, CDR2 FQGNSA. This CDR3 has 18 amino acids. CDR3: CASSLDGLGYSSTDTQYF. In DNA form, the CDR3 reads TGTGCCAGCAGCTTAGACGGACTAGGATACTCTAGCACAGATACGCAGTATTTT.

The rearrangement uses TRBV15 and TRBJ1-1; D gene unclear. The germline V gene has CDR1 LNHNV and CDR2 YYDKDF (reference sequence). The ends were cut back, 3 bases at V and 8 bases at J, with 10 bases in the middle. The CDR3 covers 12 residues. The CDR3 loop is CATSSRDYEAFF. Written as DNA, the CDR3 is TGTGCCACCAGCAGTCGGGATTACGAAGCTTTCTTT.

The gene calls are TRBV10-3 and TRBJ1-4; D gene unclear. The CDR3 consists of 13 residues. Germline V lookup: CDR1 ENHRY, CDR2 SYGVKD. Trimming took 8 bases from V and 5 from J, leaving 12 bases between them. CDR3 coding DNA: TGTGCCATCTCGGAGCTGGCAAATGAAAAACTGTTTTTT. Translation gives CAISELANEKLFF.

The table lists this clonotype with a few counts. The V gene is TRBV12-3 or TRBV12-4, the J gene TRBJ1-2; no definite D call. Trimming pared 1 base from V and 4 bases from J, leaving 16 bases between. CDR3 size: 16 residues. The CDR3 sequence: CASSLGARGSGYGYTF. In DNA form, the CDR3 reads TGTGCCAGCAGTTTAGGCGCCCGAGGCTCGGGCTATGGCTACACCTTC.

This chain joins TRBV9 and TRBJ2-4; 8 bases are a match to TRBD1. Gene TRBJ2-7 matches the end of the DNA better, so the J call may be wrong. The CDR3 is 15 residues long. The germline CDR1 and CDR2 sequences are SGDLS and YYNGEE. Here the CDR3 reads CASSPWDRLPYEQYF. CDR3 nucleotide sequence: TGTGCCAGCAGCCCGTGGGACAGGCTCCCCTACGAGCAGTACTTC.

This clonotype has ten or more counts. The V gene is TRBV7-2, the J gene TRBJ2-1, with D tentatively TRBD1 (6 bases). The CDR3 runs 15 residues. Trimming left V 0 bases short and J 3 bases short, with 9 bases between. Germline-derived CDR1 and CDR2 are SGHTA and FQGNSA. The CDR3, as DNA: TGTGCCAGCAGCTTAGCCGCGGACAGCTACAATGAGCAGTTCTTC. This encodes CASSLAADSYNEQFF.

The chain carries TRBV20-1 and TRBJ1-1; unclear D gene. The V end lost 2 bases, the J end lost 3 bases, and 10 bases lay between the germline ends. Germline V gene data show CDR1 as DFQATT and CDR2 as SNEGSKA (reference sequence). This CDR3 has 13 amino acids. In nucleotides, the CDR3 is TGCAGTGCTAGACAGAGGTTGGACACTGAAGCTTTCTTT. Amino acid sequence: CSARQRLDTEAFF.

This clonotype was counted a few times. The genes are TRBV9 and TRBJ1-4, with TRBD1 matching over 7 bases. This CDR3 region has 17 residues. V gave up 4 bases and J gave up 0 bases; unmatched junction bases: 9. Germline CDR1 and CDR2: SGDLS and YYNGEE. In DNA form, the CDR3 reads TGTGCCAGCAGCCCCTCGACAGGGACCGCAACTAATGAAAAACTGTTTTTT. It specifies CASSPSTGTATNEKLFF.

This clonotype turned up a few times. The CDR3 DNA reads as TGTGCCATCAGTGAGGGCTGGACAGGGACTAATGAAAAACTGTTTTTT. This sequence encodes CAISEGWTGTNEKLFF. V gene TRBV10-3 combines with J gene TRBJ1-4, with TRBD1 identical over 8 bases. The CDR3 covers 16 residues. Germline V CDR1 and CDR2: ENHRY, SYGVKD. The J segment lost 2 bases and the V segment lost 2 bases, leaving 4 bases of the junction unmatched.

This chain links TRBV5-1 with TRBJ1-1; D is perhaps TRBD1 (5 bases). V lost 4 bases and J 4 bases, leaving 14 bases between the germline ends. This CDR3 is built from 14 residues. Germline V gene lookup returns CDR1 SGHRS and CDR2 YFSETQ. CDR3 sequence: CASSPTWGSTEAFF. The CDR3 region has the DNA TGCGCCAGCAGCCCAACCTGGGGGAGCACTGAAGCTTTCTTT.

The V and J genes are TRBV12-3 or TRBV12-4 and TRBJ2-3; D possibly corresponds to TRBD1 (6 bases). Trimming took 1 base from V and 4 from J, leaving 12 bases between them. The CDR3 loop spans 15 amino acids. CDR3: CASSLVGASADTQYF. Written as DNA, the CDR3 is TGTGCCAGCAGTTTAGTGGGGGCGTCAGCAGATACGCAGTATTTT.